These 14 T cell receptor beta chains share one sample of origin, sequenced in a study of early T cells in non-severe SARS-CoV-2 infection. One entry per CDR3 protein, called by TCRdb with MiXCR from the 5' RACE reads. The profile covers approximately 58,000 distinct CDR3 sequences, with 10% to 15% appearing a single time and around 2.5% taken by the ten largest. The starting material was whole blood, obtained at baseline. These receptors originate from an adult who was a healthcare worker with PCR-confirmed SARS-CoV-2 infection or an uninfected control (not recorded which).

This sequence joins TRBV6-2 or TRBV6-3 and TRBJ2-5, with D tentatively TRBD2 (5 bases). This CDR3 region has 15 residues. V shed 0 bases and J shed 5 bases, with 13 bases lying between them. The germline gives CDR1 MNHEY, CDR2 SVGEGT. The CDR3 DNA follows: TGTGCCAGCAGTTACTCTAGTCTAGCCGCGGAGACCCAGTACTTC. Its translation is CASSYSSLAAETQYF.

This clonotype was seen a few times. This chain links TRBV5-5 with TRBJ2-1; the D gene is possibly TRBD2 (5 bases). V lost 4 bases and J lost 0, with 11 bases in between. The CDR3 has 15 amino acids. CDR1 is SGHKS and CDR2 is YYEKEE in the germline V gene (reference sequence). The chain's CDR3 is CASSIGLSSYNEQFF. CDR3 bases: TGTGCCAGCAGCATTGGACTGAGCTCCTACAATGAGCAGTTCTTC.

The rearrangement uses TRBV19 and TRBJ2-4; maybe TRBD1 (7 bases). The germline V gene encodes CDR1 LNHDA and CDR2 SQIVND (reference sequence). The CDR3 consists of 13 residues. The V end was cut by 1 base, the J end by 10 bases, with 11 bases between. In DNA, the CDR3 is TGTGCCAGTAGTATAGGCGGGACAGATATTCAGTACTTC. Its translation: CASSIGGTDIQYF.

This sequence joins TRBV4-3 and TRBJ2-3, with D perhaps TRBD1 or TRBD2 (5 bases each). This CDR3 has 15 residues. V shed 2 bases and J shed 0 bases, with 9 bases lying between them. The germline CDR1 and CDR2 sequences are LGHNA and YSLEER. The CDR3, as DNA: TGCGCCAGCAGCCAATCCGGGACCAGCACAGATACGCAGTATTTT. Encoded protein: CASSQSGTSTDTQYF.

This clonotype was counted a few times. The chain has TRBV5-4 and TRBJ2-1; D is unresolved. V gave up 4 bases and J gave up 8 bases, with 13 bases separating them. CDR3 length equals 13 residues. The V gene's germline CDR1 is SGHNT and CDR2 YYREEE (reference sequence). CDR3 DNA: TGTGCCAGCAGCACAAGAGCTATAGATGAGCAGTTCTTC. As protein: CASSTRAIDEQFF.

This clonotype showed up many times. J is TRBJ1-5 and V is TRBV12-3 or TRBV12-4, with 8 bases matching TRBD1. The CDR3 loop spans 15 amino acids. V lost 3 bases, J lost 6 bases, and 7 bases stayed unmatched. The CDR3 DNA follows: TGTGCCAGCAGTTTTCGCAGGGGGCATCTTCAGCCCCAGCATTTT. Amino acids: CASSFRRGHLQPQHF.

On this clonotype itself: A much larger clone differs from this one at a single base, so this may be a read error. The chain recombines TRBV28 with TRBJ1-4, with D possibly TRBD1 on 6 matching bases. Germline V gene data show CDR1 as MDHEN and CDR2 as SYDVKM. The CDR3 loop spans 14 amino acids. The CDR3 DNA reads TGTGCCAGCGGATCCGGACAGAGTAATGAAAAACTGTTATTT. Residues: CASGSGQSNEKLLF.

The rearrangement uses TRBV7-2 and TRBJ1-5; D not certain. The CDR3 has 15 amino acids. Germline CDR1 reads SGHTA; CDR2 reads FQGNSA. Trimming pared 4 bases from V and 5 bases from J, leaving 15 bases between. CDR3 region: CASSSQPRRDQPQHF. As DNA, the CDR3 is TGTGCCAGCAGCTCCCAGCCCCGGAGGGATCAGCCCCAGCATTTT.

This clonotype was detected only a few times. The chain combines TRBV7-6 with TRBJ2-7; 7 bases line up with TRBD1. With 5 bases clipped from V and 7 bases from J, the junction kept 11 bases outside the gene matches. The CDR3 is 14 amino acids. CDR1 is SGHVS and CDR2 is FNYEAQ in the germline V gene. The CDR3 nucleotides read TGTGCCAGCAGCCAAGGACAGGCCTTAGGAGAGCAGTACTTC. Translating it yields CASSQGQALGEQYF.

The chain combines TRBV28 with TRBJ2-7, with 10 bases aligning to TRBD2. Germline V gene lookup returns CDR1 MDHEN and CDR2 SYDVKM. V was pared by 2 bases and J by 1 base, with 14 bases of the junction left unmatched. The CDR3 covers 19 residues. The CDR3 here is CASSLSPYLGTSASYEQYF. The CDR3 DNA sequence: TGTGCCAGCAGTTTAAGCCCCTACCTAGGGACTAGCGCTTCCTACGAGCAGTACTTC.

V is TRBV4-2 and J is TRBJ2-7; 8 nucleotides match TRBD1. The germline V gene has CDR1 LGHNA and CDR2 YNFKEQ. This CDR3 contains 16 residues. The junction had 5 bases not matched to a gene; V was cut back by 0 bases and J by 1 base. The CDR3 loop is CASSQDPRDRSYEQYF. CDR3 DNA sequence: TGTGCCAGCAGCCAAGATCCCCGGGACAGGTCCTACGAGCAGTACTTC.

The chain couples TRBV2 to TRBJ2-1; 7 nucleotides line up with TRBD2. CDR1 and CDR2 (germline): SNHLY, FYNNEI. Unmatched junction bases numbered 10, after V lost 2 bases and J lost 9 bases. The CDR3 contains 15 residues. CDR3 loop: CASSELGGSSSEQFF. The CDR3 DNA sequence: TGTGCCAGCAGTGAATTGGGCGGGAGCTCCAGTGAGCAGTTCTTC. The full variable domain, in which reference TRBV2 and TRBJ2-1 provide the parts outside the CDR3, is EPEVTQTPSHQVTQMGQEVILRCVPISNHLYFYWYRQILGQKVEFLVSFYNNEISEKSEIFDDQFSVERPDGSNFTLKIRSTKLEDSAMYFCASSELGGSSSEQFFGPGTRLTVL.

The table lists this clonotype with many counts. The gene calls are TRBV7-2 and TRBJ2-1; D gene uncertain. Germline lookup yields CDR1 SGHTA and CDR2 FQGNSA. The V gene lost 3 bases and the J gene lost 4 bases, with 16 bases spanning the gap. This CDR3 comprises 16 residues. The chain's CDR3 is CASSLHESWGYNEQFF. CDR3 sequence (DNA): TGTGCCAGCAGCTTGCATGAGTCCTGGGGTTACAATGAGCAGTTCTTC. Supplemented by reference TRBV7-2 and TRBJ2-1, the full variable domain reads GAGVSQSPSNKVTEKGKDVELRCDPISGHTALYWYRQSLGQGLEFLIYFQGNSAPDKSGLPSDRFSAERTGGSVSTLTIQRTQQEDSAVYLCASSLHESWGYNEQFFGPGTRLTVL.

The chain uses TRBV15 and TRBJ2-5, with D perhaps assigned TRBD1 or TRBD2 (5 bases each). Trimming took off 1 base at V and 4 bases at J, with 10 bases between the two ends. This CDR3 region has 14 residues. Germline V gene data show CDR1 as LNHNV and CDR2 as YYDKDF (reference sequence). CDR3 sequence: CATSRGAGTETQYF. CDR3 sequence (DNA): TGTGCCACCAGCAGAGGAGCAGGGACAGAGACCCAGTACTTC.